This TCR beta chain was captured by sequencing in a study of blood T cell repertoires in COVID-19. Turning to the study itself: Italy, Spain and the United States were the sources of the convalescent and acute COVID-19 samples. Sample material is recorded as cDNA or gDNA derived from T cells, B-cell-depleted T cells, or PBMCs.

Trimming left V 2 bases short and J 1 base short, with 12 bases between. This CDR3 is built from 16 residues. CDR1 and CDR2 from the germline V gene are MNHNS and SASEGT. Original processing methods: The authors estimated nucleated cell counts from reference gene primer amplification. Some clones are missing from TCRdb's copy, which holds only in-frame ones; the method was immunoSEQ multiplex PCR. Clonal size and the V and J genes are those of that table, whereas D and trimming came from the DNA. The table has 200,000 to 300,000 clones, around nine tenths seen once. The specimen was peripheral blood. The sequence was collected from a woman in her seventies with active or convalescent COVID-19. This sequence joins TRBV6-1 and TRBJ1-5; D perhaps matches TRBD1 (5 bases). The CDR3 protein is CASSEQSGLSNQPQHF. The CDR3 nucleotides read TGTGCCAGCAGTGAACAATCAGGGCTGAGCAATCAGCCCCAGCATTTT.